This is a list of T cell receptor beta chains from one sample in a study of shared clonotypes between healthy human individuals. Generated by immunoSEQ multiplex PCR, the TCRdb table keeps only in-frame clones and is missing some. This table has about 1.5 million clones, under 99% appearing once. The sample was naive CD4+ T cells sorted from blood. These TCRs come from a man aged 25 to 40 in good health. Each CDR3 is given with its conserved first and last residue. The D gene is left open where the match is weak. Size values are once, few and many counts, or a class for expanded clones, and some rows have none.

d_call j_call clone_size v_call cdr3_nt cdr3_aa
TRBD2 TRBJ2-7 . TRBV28 TGTGCCAGCAGTCCTAATCTTGGCGGGAGCAGTGTGCAGTACTTC CASSPNLGGSSVQYF
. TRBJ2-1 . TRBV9 TGTGCCAGCAGCGTCGAGGGAGTTTCCAATGAGCAGTTCTTC CASSVEGVSNEQFF
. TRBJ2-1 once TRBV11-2 TGTGCCAGCAGCTTAACGGCAGGATCGTATGAGCAGTTCTTC CASSLTAGSYEQFF
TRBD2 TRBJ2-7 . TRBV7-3 TGTGCCAGCGGAGTCCTTCGGCTAGCGGGAGTTCTCGAGCAGTACTTC CASGVLRLAGVLEQYF
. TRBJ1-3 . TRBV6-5 TGTGCCAGCAGCTTGGGAATTATTGAAAACACCATATATTTT CASSLGIIENTIYF
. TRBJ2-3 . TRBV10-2 TGCGCCAGCAGTGGGGAGGGGGGAGATACGCAGTATTTT CASSGEGGDTQYF
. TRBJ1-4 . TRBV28 TGTGCCAGCAGCCCCTCGTACTTCTCCAGAGAAAAACTGTTTTTT CASSPSYFSREKLFF
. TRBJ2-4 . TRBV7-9 TGTGCCAGCAGCTTGGGGGTTTTAGAAAACATTCAGTACTTC CASSLGVLENIQYF
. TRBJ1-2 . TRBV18 TGTGCCAGCTCACCCCGACATGTCTATGGCTACACCTTC CASSPRHVYGYTF
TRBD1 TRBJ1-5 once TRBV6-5 TGTGCCAGCAGTTATCGCAGGGGGCTCGGGCAGCCCCAGCATTTT CASSYRRGLGQPQHF
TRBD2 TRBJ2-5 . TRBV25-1 TGTGCCAGCAGCCCGAGAGGGCTAGCGGGAGGAGAGACCCAGTACTTC CASSPRGLAGGETQYF
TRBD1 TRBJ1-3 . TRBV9 TGTGCCAGCAGCGTGAGGACAGGGAGTGAGAACACCATATATTTT CASSVRTGSENTIYF
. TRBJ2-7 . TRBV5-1 TGCGCCAGCAGCTTGGGTCCCGGGGAGCAGTACTTC CASSLGPGEQYF
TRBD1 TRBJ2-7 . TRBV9 TGTGCCAGCAGCCCGACAGGGACCTTCTACGAGCAGTACTTC CASSPTGTFYEQYF
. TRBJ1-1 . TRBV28 TGTGCCAGCAGTTTACAGGGCGGCGGCACTGAAGCTTTCTTT CASSLQGGGTEAFF
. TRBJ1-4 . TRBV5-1 TGCGCCAGCAGCTTTGAGGCCGCGTTAAATGAAAAACTGTTTTTT CASSFEAALNEKLFF
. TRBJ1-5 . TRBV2 TGTGCCAGCAGTTCCCGGGGAGGCAATCAGCCCCAGCATTTT CASSSRGGNQPQHF
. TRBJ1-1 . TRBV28 TGTGCCAGCAGTCGGACAGTTGAAGCTTTCTTT CASSRTVEAFF
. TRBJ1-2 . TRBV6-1 TGTGCCAGCAGTGAAGCGGGAATTTATGGCTACACCTTC CASSEAGIYGYTF
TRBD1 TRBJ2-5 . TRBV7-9 TGTGCCAGCAGCAGCCAGGACAGGGGACAAGAGACCCAGTACTTC CASSSQDRGQETQYF
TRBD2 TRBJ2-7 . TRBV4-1 TGCGCCAGCAGCCAAGATTCAGTTGGGACTAGCGGGATCTCCTACGAGCAGTACTTC CASSQDSVGTSGISYEQYF
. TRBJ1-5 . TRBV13 TGTGCCAGCAGCTTAGGCCGAGGGCAGCCCCAGCATTTT CASSLGRGQPQHF
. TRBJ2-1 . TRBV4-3 TGCGCCAGCAGCCAAGATCTTCCGAACCCCAATGAGCAGTTCTTC CASSQDLPNPNEQFF